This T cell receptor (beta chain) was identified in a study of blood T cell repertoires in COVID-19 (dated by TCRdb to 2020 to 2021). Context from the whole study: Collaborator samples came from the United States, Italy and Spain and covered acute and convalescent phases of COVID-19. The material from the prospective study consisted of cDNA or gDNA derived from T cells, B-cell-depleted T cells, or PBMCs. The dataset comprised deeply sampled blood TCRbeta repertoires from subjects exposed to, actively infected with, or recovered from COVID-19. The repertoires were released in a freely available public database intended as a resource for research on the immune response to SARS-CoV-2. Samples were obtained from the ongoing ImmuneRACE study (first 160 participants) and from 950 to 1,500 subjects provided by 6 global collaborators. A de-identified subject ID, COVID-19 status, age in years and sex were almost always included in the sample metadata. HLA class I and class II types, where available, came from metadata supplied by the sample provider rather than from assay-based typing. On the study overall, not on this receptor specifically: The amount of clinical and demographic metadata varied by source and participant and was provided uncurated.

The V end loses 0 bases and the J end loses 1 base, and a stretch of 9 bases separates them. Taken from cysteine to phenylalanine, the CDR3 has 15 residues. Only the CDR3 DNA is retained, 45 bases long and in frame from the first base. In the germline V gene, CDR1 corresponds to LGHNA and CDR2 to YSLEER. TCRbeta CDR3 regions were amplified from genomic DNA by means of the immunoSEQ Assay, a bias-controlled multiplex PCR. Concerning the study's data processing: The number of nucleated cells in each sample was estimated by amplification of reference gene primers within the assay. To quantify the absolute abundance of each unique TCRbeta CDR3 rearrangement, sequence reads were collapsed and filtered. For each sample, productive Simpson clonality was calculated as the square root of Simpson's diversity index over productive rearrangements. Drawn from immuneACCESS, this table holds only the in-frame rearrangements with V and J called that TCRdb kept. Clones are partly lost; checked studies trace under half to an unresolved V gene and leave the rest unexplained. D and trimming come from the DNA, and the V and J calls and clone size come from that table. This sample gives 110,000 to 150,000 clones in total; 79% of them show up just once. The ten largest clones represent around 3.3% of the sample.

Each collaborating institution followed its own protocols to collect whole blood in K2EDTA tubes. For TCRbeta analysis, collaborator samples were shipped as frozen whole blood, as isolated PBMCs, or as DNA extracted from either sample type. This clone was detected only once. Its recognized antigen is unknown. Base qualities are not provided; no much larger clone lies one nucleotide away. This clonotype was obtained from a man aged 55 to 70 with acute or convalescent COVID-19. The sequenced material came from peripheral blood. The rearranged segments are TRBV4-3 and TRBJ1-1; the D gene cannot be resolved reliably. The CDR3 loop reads CASSQDAGKNTEAFF. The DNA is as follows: TGCGCCAGCAGCCAAGATGCGGGAAAGAACACTGAAGCTTTCTTT.